This T cell receptor (beta chain) was sequenced during a study of CD8+CD57+ T cells in acquired aplastic anemia. Study-level points and caveats: Levels of CD8+ Simpson's diversity were not significantly distinct in patients versus controls. Between patients and controls, roughly 29 CD8+ CDR3 sequences were found in common.

Both TCR beta VDJ combination and CDR3 sequence profiling were carried out. Genomic DNA was the template for this profiling. TCRdb independently ran MiXCR on the reads; one entry per CDR3 protein. In the table there are approximately 190,000 distinct CDR3 sequences, under 55% of which are singletons. Patients who underwent sequencing had shown CD8+CD57+ cell expansion by flow cytometry. The cohort consisted entirely of patients having severe acquired aplastic anemia. Among the patients, none had received any therapy at the time of blood sampling. This clonotype was seen ten or more times. Its target is not known. This receptor was identified in a human donor with aplastic anemia. The sequenced sample consisted of sorted CD4+, CD8+, or CD8+CD57+ T cells (not recorded which) from PBMCs.

The CDR3 is CASSLGRGDTQYF. The CDR3 DNA sequence: TGCGCCAGCAGCCTGGGGCGAGGAGATACGCAGTATTTT. The chain employs TRBV5-1 and TRBJ2-3; D is possibly TRBD1 (5 bases). V lost 4 bases and J lost 5, with 11 bases in between. The CDR3 length is 13 residues. The V gene's germline CDR1 is SGHRS and CDR2 YFSETQ.